Below are 9 T cell receptor beta chains sequenced from a single sample in a study of blood T cell repertoires in COVID-19. Sequencing used immunoSEQ multiplex PCR; TCRdb keeps in-frame clones, though not all of them. The table shows 250,000 to 300,000 clones, with roughly 80% occurring only once. The sequenced material came from peripheral blood. The receptors come from a man in his sixties who had recovered from COVID-19.

The gene calls are TRBV10-3 and TRBJ1-1; D may be TRBD1 (5 bases). The CDR3 has 13 amino acids. V was shortened by 8 bases and J by 1 base, with 11 bases between the two germline ends. Germline V lookup: CDR1 ENHRY, CDR2 SYGVKD. Written as DNA, the CDR3 is TGTGCCATCGGCCAACAGGAGAACACTGAAGCTTTCTTT. This encodes CAIGQQENTEAFF.

The V gene is TRBV6-6, the J gene TRBJ2-1; 10 bases match TRBD2. In germline, CDR1 is MNHNY, CDR2 SVGAGI (reference sequence). CDR3 length: 18 residues. V shed 5 bases, J shed 8 bases, and the junction held 18 bases outside the gene matches. DNA of the CDR3: TGTGCCAGCAGTCTCCTAGCGGGAGCCCCCATCCGTGTGGATGAGCAGTTCTTC. It specifies CASSLLAGAPIRVDEQFF.

This clone was counted only a few times. The chain combines TRBV5-4 with TRBJ2-2; 15 bases match TRBD2. Germline assignment: CDR1 SGHNT and CDR2 YYREEE (reference sequence). The CDR3 sequence is 16 residues long. Trimming took 4 bases from V and 6 from J; bases not matched to a gene: 4. The CDR3 DNA follows: TGTGCCAGCAGCACGAGGACTAGCGGGAGGGCCGGGGAGCTGTTTTTT. Translation gives CASSTRTSGRAGELFF.

This chain links TRBV5-1 with TRBJ2-1, with D tentatively TRBD2 (5 bases). The V gene lost 4 bases and the J gene lost 5 bases, with 16 bases spanning the gap. The germline gives CDR1 SGHRS, CDR2 YFSETQ. CDR3 length: 15 residues. The CDR3 loop reads CASSLGLERNNEQFF. In DNA, the CDR3 is TGCGCCAGCAGCCTCGGACTCGAGCGAAACAATGAGCAGTTCTTC.

V is TRBV4-2 and J is TRBJ2-3, with D tentatively TRBD2 (6 bases). The CDR3 totals 16 residues. The germline CDR1 and CDR2 sequences are LGHNA and YNFKEQ. V shed 1 base and J shed 2 bases, with 13 bases lying between them. The CDR3 coding sequence is TGTGCCAGCAGCCAAGTGCGGACTACCTTCACAGATACGCAGTATTTT. It yields the protein CASSQVRTTFTDTQYF.

This chain uses TRBV3-1 (or the pseudogene TRBV3-2) with TRBJ2-3; 8 nucleotides align to TRBD2. Per the germline V gene, CDR1 is LGHDT and CDR2 is YNNKEL (reference sequence). The CDR3 extends over 15 amino acids. Trimming removed 4 bases from V and 5 bases from J; junction bases left unmatched: 8. Written as DNA, the CDR3 is TGTGCCAGCAGCCTCGGGGGGGAGGCCGAAGATACGCAGTATTTT. This codes for CASSLGGEAEDTQYF.

V is TRBV27 and J is TRBJ2-5; TRBD2 aligns across 8 bases. Germline V lookup: CDR1 MNHEY, CDR2 SMNVEV (reference sequence). V was clipped by 5 bases and J by 1 base; unmatched bases: 9. CDR3 length equals 16 residues. DNA of the CDR3: TGTGCCAGCAGTCGGGGGGGATGGACTAGCCAAGAGACCCAGTACTTC. Translating it yields CASSRGGWTSQETQYF.

The chain has TRBV5-1 and TRBJ1-1, with TRBD1 matching over 7 bases. The CDR3 has 14 residues. V lost 3 bases to trimming and J lost 2 bases; unmatched junction nucleotides: 4. In germline, CDR1 is SGHRS, CDR2 YFSETQ. In DNA, the CDR3 is TGCGCCAGCAGCTCGGGGGACAGTAACACTGAAGCTTTCTTT. Its protein product is CASSSGDSNTEAFF.

The chain couples TRBV7-7 to TRBJ1-1; D uncertain. V lost 4 bases to trimming and J lost 2 bases, with 8 bases between them. Germline assignment: CDR1 SSHAT and CDR2 FNYEAQ (reference sequence). There are 13 residues in the CDR3. The CDR3 protein is CASSSQLNTEAFF. The CDR3 nucleotides are TGTGCCAGCAGCTCACAGCTAAACACTGAAGCTTTCTTT.